The 21 T cell receptor beta chains below come from one sample, sequenced in a study of blood T cell repertoires in COVID-19. Produced via immunoSEQ multiplex PCR; TCRdb's table is partial and in-frame only. The sample shows more than 150,000 clones, approximately 88% of them seen only once. Sequencing was performed on peripheral blood. All receptors derive from a man aged 35-49 years with acute or convalescent COVID-19.

The CDR3 loop reads CASSLDGTGVYNEQFF. As DNA, the CDR3 is TGTGCCAGCAGCTTAGACGGGACAGGGGTCTACAATGAGCAGTTCTTC. This chain uses TRBV7-2 with TRBJ2-1, with 10 positions matching TRBD1. CDR3 length: 16 residues. CDR1 and CDR2 (germline): SGHTA, FQGNSA. The V and J ends lost 1 base and 3 bases, in that order; junction bases with no gene match: 3.

The chain has TRBV6-2 or TRBV6-3 and TRBJ1-2; a possible D gene is TRBD1 (6 bases). The germline V gene has CDR1 MNHEY and CDR2 SVGEGT. The V gene lost 6 bases and the J gene lost 6 bases, with 8 bases spanning the gap. This CDR3 is built from 11 residues. The CDR3 DNA sequence: TGTGCCAGCAGCCAGGGGCATGGCTACACCTTC. It yields the protein CASSQGHGYTF.

The CDR3 reads CASSLQGGAYNEQFF. DNA for the CDR3: TGTGCCAGCAGTTTACAGGGGGGGGCCTACAATGAGCAGTTCTTC. The rearrangement uses TRBV6-2 or TRBV6-3 and TRBJ2-1, with D possibly being TRBD1 (8 bases). This CDR3 comprises 15 residues. Germline CDR1 is MNHEY and CDR2 is SVGEGT. V was cut by 4 bases and J by 2 bases, with 12 bases left in between.

This rearrangement joins TRBV27 to TRBJ1-4, with a tentative D call TRBD1 (6 bases). The CDR3 runs to 15 residues. The V end was cut by 5 bases, the J end by 4 bases, with 14 bases between. Germline loops: CDR1 MNHEY, CDR2 SMNVEV (reference sequence). CDR3 protein: CASSRYRDLNEKLFF. The CDR3 nucleotides are TGTGCCAGCAGTCGTTACAGGGACCTTAATGAAAAACTGTTTTTT.

J is TRBJ2-7 and V is TRBV27, with D perhaps TRBD2 (6 bases). V was cut by 7 bases and J by 1 base, with 17 bases left in between. The CDR3 is 15 amino acids. Germline V lookup: CDR1 MNHEY, CDR2 SMNVEV (reference sequence). The CDR3 loop is CASKPSGGRSYEQYF. Written as DNA, the CDR3 is TGTGCCAGCAAACCCTCCGGGGGACGGTCCTACGAGCAGTACTTC.

The chain has TRBV5-1 and TRBJ1-4; possible D gene TRBD1, 5 bases. Germline CDR1 reads SGHRS; CDR2 reads YFSETQ. The V gene lost 4 bases and the J gene lost 8 bases, with 27 bases spanning the gap. This CDR3 region has 18 residues. CDR3 residues: CASSPTGGLVSLGEKLFF. The CDR3 bases are TGCGCCAGCAGCCCCACGGGGGGTCTTGTCAGTCTGGGGGAAAAACTGTTTTTT.

The chain joins TRBV7-6 to TRBJ2-3; 7 nucleotides agree with TRBD1. The CDR3 is 13 residues long. Germline-derived CDR1 and CDR2 are SGHVS and FNYEAQ. V shed 8 bases and J 3 bases; nucleotides not matched to a gene: 5. The CDR3 bases are TGTGCCAGCCGACAGGGTAGAACAGATACGCAGTATTTT. Amino acids: CASRQGRTDTQYF.

This chain joins TRBV7-9 and TRBJ1-1; maybe TRBD1 (6 bases). Trimming stripped 5 bases from V and 1 base from J, with 14 bases between. Germline-derived CDR1 and CDR2 are SEHNR and FQNEAQ (reference sequence). This CDR3 spans 15 amino acids. CDR3 nucleotide sequence: TGTGCCAGCAGCCTAACCTCGACAGGGAACACTGAAGCTTTCTTT. Translation gives CASSLTSTGNTEAFF.

In DNA, the CDR3 is TGTGCCAGCAGGGAGGGGGACTATAGCAATCAGCCCCAGCATTTT. Translation gives CASREGDYSNQPQHF. The chain recombines TRBV27 with TRBJ1-5; tentative D call: TRBD1 (6 bases). The CDR3 is 15 amino acids. Germline V lookup: CDR1 MNHEY, CDR2 SMNVEV (reference sequence). With 6 bases removed from V and 0 bases from J, the gap between germline ends came to 12 bases.

CDR3: CASSSESSGYTDTQYF. For the CDR3, the DNA is TGTGCCAGCAGCTCGGAATCTAGCGGGTACACAGATACGCAGTATTTT. V and J are TRBV5-4 and TRBJ2-3; 8 bases are shared with TRBD2. The CDR3 runs to 16 residues. Germline CDR1 is SGHNT and CDR2 is YYREEE (reference sequence). V lost 3 bases, J lost 2 bases, and 8 bases stayed unmatched.

The chain uses TRBV6-5 and TRBJ2-5; D remains ambiguous. CDR3 length: 14 residues. V was cut by 0 bases and J by 5 bases, with 10 bases left in between. Germline CDR1 MNHEY, CDR2 SVGAGI. The CDR3 spells CASSYSGTGETQYF. The CDR3 DNA sequence: TGTGCCAGCAGTTACTCGGGCACTGGGGAGACCCAGTACTTC.

The rearrangement joins TRBV2 to TRBJ1-2, with D unresolved. The length of the CDR3 is 13 residues. V lost 1 base, J lost 2 bases, and 5 bases lay in between. Germline CDR1 SNHLY, CDR2 FYNNEI. The CDR3 bases are TGTGCCAGCAGTGAAGGGCTCAACTATGGCTACACCTTC. Translation: CASSEGLNYGYTF.

The chain carries TRBV5-1 and TRBJ2-5; D unresolved. CDR1 and CDR2 (germline): SGHRS, YFSETQ. The CDR3 extends over 12 amino acids. V lost 2 bases to trimming and J lost 0 bases, with 2 bases between them. In DNA form, the CDR3 reads TGCGCCAGCAGCTTCGACCAAGAGACCCAGTACTTC. It codes for CASSFDQETQYF.

This chain links TRBV5-3 with TRBJ1-6; 8 bases are shared with TRBD1. TRBV5-3 is an ORF, with its function uncertain. With V trimmed by 4 bases and J by 9 bases, 6 bases remained unmatched. CDR3 size: 14 residues. CDR3 DNA sequence: TGTGCCAGAAGCCACGACAGGGGTGGTTCACCCCTCCACTTT. Protein sequence: CARSHDRGGSPLHF.

The chain joins TRBV28 to TRBJ2-1; 13 bases map to TRBD2. Germline trimming cut 4 bases from V and 12 bases from J; bases unmatched to any gene: 6. The CDR3 sequence is 14 residues long. Looked up from germline, CDR1 is MDHEN and CDR2 is SYDVKM. For the CDR3, the DNA is TGTGCCAGCAGTTCCTCCGGGACTAGCGGGGTGCAGTTCTTC. This codes for CASSSSGTSGVQFF. The entire variable domain, with the rest obtained from reference TRBV28 and TRBJ2-1, is as follows: DVKVTQSSRYLVKRTGEKVFLECVQDMDHENMFWYRQDPGLGLRLIYFSYDVKMKEKGDIPEGYSVSREKKERFSLILESASTNQTSMYLCASSSSGTSGVQFFGPGTRLTVL.

The J gene is TRBJ1-2, the V gene TRBV6-2 or TRBV6-3, with D unresolved. V dropped 3 bases and J dropped 5 bases, with 10 bases sitting between them. The germline CDR1 and CDR2 sequences are MNHEY and SVGEGT. The CDR3 runs to 13 residues. DNA for the CDR3: TGTGCCAGCAGTTATTGGCCGACTTATGGCTACACCTTC. Protein product: CASSYWPTYGYTF.

The CDR3 DNA follows: TGTGCCAGCAGTCCCGGGACACGGAACACTGAAGCTTTCTTT. Translated, it gives CASSPGTRNTEAFF. The V call is TRBV6-6, the J call TRBJ1-1; possible D gene TRBD1, 6 bases. Germline V lookup: CDR1 MNHNY, CDR2 SVGAGI (reference sequence). The V and J ends lost 5 bases and 1 base respectively, with 11 bases between them. The CDR3 length is 14 residues.

The chain links TRBV11-2 to TRBJ1-1, with 8 bases identical to TRBD1. V was pared by 2 bases and J by 0 bases, with 5 bases of the junction left unmatched. CDR3 length: 16 amino acids. CDR1 SGHAT and CDR2 FQNNGV come from the germline V gene. The CDR3 loop is CASSLPRDRLNTEAFF. The CDR3 coding sequence is TGTGCCAGCAGCTTACCTCGGGACAGGCTGAACACTGAAGCTTTCTTT.

This chain links TRBV9 with TRBJ2-7; TRBD2 matches at 7 bases. The V and J ends lost 3 bases and 3 bases, in that order; junction bases with no gene match: 6. The length of the CDR3 is 14 residues. Germline V CDR1 and CDR2: SGDLS, YYNGEE. The CDR3 loop is CASSGRGGGYEQYF. Here the CDR3 DNA reads TGTGCCAGCAGCGGCCGTGGCGGGGGCTACGAGCAGTACTTC.

The V and J genes are TRBV6-2 or TRBV6-3 and TRBJ2-1; 8 bases line up with TRBD1. This CDR3 comprises 17 residues. The V gene end was trimmed by 2 bases and the J gene end by 4 bases; junction bases not matched to a gene: 10. Looked up from germline, CDR1 is MNHEY and CDR2 is SVGEGT. The CDR3 coding sequence is TGTGCCAGCAGTTACCTTAGGACAGGGTCTCTGTACAATGAGCAGTTCTTC. This sequence encodes CASSYLRTGSLYNEQFF.

This clone has a single count. The J gene is TRBJ2-7, the V gene TRBV9, with D tentatively TRBD2 (7 bases). From germline, CDR1 is SGDLS and CDR2 YYNGEE. The V end lost 4 bases, the J end lost 0 bases, and 17 bases lay between the germline ends. CDR3 length: 16 amino acids. DNA of the CDR3: TGTGCCAGCAGCTCGGAGGGGGGGACCGTCTCCTACGAGCAGTACTTC. This codes for CASSSEGGTVSYEQYF.